This T cell receptor beta chain originates from a study of CD8 T cells in Susac syndrome. Study-wide background: At blood draw, Susac syndrome patients were therapy-naive, on corticosteroids, or on intravenous immunoglobulin alone.

J was trimmed by 5 bases and V by 5 bases; bases with no gene match: 6. The V gene's germline CDR1 is SGHTA and CDR2 FQGNSA. The CDR3 has 14 amino acids. Study-wide findings and caveats: Clonal expansion was absent from the CD4+ T cell repertoires in Susac syndrome.

This clonotype was seen just once. Its target is unknown. Reverse transcription of roughly 0.5 to 1 ug RNA was performed with random hexamers. An immunoSEQ multiplex PCR amplified TCR beta CDR3 over 54 Vbeta and 13 Jbeta. TCRdb analysed the immunoSEQ multiplex PCR reads with MiXCR anew, one entry per CDR3 protein. The sample consists of about 170,000 distinct CDR3 sequences, about 96% of them appearing once. Sequenced: CD4+ T cells from PBMCs. This chain links TRBV7-2 with TRBJ1-5; TRBD1 aligns across 7 bases. The sequence was obtained from a human donor with Susac syndrome. This CDR3 is CASSQNRGDQPQHF. CDR3 sequence (DNA): TGTGCCAGCAGCCAAAACAGGGGAGATCAGCCCCAGCATTTT.